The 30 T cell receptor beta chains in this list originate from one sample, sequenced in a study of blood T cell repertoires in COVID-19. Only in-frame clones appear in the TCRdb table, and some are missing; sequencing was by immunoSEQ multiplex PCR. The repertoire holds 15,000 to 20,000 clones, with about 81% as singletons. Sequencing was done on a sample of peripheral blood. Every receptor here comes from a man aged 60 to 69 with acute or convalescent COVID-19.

Here the CDR3 reads CASSIDLPGVVVFSGANVLTF. In DNA form, the CDR3 reads TGTGCCAGTAGTATAGATCTGCCAGGGGTGGTGGTTTTCTCTGGGGCCAACGTCCTGACTTTC. This chain connects TRBV19 to TRBJ2-6; a possible D gene is TRBD1 (6 bases). CDR3 size: 21 residues. In germline, CDR1 is LNHDA, CDR2 SQIVND (reference sequence). Trimming cost V 0 bases and J 0 bases, with 21 bases left between them.

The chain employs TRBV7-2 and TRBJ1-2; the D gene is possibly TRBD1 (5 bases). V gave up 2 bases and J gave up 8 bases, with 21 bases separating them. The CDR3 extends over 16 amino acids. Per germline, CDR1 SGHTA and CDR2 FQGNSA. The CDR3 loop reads CASSLSGTAGTGGYTF. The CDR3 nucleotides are TGTGCCAGCAGCTTATCGGGGACGGCCGGGACTGGGGGCTACACCTTC.

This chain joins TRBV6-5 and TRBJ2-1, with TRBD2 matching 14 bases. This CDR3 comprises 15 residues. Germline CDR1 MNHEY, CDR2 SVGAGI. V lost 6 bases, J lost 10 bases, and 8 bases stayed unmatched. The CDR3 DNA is TGTGCCAGCAGCTATAGACTAGCGGGGGGGCGCGAGCAGTTCTTC. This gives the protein CASSYRLAGGREQFF.

CDR3 amino acids: CASSREEEKLFF. CDR3 bases: TGTGCCAGCAGTCGAGAGGAGGAAAAACTGTTTTTT. The chain employs TRBV12-3 or TRBV12-4 and TRBJ1-4; D is unclear. The CDR3 loop spans 12 amino acids. V was trimmed by 5 bases and J by 8 bases, leaving 9 bases between them.

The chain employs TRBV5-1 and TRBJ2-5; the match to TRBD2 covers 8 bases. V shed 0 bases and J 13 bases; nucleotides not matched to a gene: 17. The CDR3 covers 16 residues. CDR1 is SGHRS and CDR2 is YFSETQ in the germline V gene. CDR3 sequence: CASSLAQSGGPGVGYF. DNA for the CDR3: TGCGCCAGCAGCTTGGCCCAAAGCGGGGGCCCGGGAGTCGGGTACTTC.

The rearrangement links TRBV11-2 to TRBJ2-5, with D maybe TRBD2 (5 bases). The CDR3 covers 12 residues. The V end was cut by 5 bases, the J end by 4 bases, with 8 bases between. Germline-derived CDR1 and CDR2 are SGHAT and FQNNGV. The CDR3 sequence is CASSPGLETQYF. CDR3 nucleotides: TGTGCCAGCAGCCCCGGACTAGAGACCCAGTACTTC.

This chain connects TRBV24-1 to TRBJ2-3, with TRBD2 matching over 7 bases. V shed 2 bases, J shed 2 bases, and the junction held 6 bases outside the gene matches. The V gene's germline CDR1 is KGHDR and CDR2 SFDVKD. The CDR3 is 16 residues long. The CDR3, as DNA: TGTGCCACCAGTGATTCTAGGCGGGAGCACACAGATACGCAGTATTTT. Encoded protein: CATSDSRREHTDTQYF.

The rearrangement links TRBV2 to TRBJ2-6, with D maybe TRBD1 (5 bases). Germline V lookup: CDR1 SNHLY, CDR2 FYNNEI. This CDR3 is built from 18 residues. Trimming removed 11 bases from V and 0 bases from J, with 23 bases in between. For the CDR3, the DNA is TGTGCCGGGCGTGGGGCAGGGCCTAGTACCTCTGGGGCCAACGTCCTGACTTTC. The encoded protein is CAGRGAGPSTSGANVLTF.

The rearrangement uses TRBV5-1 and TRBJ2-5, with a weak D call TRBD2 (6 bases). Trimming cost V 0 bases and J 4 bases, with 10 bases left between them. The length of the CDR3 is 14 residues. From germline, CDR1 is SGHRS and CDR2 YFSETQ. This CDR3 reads CASSLGGARETQYF. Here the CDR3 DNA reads TGCGCCAGCAGCTTGGGCGGGGCGCGAGAGACCCAGTACTTC. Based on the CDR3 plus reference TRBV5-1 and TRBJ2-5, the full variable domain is KAGVTQTPRYLIKTRGQQVTLSCSPISGHRSVSWYQQTPGQGLQFLFEYFSETQRNKGNFPGRFSGRQFSNSRSEMNVSTLELGDSALYLCASSLGGARETQYFGPGTRLLVL.

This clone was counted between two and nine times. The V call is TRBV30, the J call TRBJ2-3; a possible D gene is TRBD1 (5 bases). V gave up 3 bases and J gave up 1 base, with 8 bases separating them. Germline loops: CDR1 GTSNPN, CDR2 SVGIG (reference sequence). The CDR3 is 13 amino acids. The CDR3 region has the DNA TGTGCCTGGAGCCAAGGGGGCACAGATACGCAGTATTTT. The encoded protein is CAWSQGGTDTQYF.

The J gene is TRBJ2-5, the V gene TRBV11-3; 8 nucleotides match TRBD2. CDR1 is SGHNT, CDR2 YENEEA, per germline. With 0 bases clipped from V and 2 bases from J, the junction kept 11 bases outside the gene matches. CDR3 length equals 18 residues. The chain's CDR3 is CASSLDGTFSGGQETQYF. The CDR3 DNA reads TGTGCCAGCAGCTTAGATGGGACCTTCAGCGGGGGACAAGAGACCCAGTACTTC.

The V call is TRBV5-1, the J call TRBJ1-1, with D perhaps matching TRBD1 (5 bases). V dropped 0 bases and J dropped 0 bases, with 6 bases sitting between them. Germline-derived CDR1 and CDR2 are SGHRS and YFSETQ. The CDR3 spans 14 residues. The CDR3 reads CASSLDRMNTEAFF. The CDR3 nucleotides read TGCGCCAGCAGCTTGGACAGGATGAACACTGAAGCTTTCTTT. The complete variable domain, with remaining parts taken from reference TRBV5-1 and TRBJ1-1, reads KAGVTQTPRYLIKTRGQQVTLSCSPISGHRSVSWYQQTPGQGLQFLFEYFSETQRNKGNFPGRFSGRQFSNSRSEMNVSTLELGDSALYLCASSLDRMNTEAFFGQGTRLTVV.

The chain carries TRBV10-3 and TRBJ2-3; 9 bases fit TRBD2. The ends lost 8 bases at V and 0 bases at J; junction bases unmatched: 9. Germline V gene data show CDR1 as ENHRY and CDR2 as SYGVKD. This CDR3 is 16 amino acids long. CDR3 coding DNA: TGTGCCATCTCGTCCCCAACTAGCGGGAGCACAGATACGCAGTATTTT. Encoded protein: CAISSPTSGSTDTQYF.

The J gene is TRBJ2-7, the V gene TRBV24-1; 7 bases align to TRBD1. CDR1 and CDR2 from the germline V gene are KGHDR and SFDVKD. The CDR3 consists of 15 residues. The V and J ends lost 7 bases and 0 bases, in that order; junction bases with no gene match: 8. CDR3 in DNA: TGTGCCACCAGCGAAGGGGGACAGCCCTCCTACGAGCAGTACTTC. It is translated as CATSEGGQPSYEQYF.

As DNA, the CDR3 is TGTGCCAGCAGTTTACGATCCGGGACAGGTGCGAGTGGCTACACCTTC. This sequence encodes CASSLRSGTGASGYTF. This rearrangement joins TRBV27 to TRBJ1-2, with TRBD1 matching 8 bases. The germline CDR1 and CDR2 sequences are MNHEY and SMNVEV (reference sequence). The CDR3 runs to 16 residues. The V and J ends lost 2 bases and 7 bases, in that order; junction bases with no gene match: 12.

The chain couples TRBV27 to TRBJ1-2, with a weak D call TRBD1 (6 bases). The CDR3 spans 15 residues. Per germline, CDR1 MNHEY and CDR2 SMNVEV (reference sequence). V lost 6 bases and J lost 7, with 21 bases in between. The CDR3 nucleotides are TGTGCCAGCAGGAAGACAGGCTCAGGGGATGGTGGCTACACCTTC. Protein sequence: CASRKTGSGDGGYTF.

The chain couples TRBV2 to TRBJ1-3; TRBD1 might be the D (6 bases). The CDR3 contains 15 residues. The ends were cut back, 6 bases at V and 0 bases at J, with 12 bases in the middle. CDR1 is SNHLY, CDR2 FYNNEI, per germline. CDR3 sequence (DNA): TGTGCCAGCAGGGACAGCTTGTTCTCTGGAAACACCATATATTTT. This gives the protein CASRDSLFSGNTIYF.

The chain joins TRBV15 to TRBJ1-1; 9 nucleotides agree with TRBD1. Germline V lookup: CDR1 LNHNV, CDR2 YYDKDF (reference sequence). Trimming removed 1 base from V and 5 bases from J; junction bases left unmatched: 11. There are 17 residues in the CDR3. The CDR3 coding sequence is TGTGCCACCAGCAGAGGGATTTTGAACAGGGGGCGTACTGAAGCTTTCTTT. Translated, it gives CATSRGILNRGRTEAFF.

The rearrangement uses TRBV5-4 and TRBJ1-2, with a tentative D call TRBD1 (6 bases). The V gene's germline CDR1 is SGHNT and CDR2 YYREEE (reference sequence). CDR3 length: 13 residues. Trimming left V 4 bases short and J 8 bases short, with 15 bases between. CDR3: CASSVAGTQGYTF. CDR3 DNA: TGTGCCAGCAGCGTAGCCGGGACACAGGGCTACACCTTC.

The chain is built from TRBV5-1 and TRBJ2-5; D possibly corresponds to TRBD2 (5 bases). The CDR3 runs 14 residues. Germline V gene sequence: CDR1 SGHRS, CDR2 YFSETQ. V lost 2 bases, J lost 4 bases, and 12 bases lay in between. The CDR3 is CASSFGQSGETQYF. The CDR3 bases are TGCGCCAGCAGCTTCGGGCAAAGCGGAGAGACCCAGTACTTC.

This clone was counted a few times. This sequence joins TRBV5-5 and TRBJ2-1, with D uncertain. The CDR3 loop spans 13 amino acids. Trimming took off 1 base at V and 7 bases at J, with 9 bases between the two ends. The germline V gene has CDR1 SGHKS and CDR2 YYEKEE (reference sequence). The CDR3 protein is CASSLYLVNEQFF. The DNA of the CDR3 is TGTGCCAGCAGCTTGTATCTAGTAAATGAGCAGTTCTTC.

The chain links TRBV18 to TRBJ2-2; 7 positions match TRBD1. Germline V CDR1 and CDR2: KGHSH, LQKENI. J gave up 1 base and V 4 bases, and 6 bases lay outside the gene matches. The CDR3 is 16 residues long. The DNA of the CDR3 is TGTGCCAGCTCACGATCTACAGGGGAGAACACCGGGGAGCTGTTTTTT. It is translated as CASSRSTGENTGELFF.

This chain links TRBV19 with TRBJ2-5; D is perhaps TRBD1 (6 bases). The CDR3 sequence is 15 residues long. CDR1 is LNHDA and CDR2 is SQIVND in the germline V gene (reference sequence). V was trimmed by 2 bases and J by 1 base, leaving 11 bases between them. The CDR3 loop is CASSISQTGQETQYF. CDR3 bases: TGTGCCAGTAGTATAAGCCAGACAGGCCAAGAGACCCAGTACTTC.

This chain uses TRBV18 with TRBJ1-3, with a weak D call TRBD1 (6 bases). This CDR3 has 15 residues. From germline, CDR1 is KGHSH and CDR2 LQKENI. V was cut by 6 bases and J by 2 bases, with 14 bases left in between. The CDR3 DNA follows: TGTGCCAGCTCCCCAGGACAGCAAGCTGGAAACACCATATATTTT. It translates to CASSPGQQAGNTIYF.

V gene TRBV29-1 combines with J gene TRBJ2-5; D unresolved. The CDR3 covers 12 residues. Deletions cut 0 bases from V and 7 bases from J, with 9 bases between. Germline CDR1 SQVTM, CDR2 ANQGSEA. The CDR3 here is CSVEEQEGTQYF. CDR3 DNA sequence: TGCAGCGTTGAAGAGCAGGAAGGGACCCAGTACTTC.

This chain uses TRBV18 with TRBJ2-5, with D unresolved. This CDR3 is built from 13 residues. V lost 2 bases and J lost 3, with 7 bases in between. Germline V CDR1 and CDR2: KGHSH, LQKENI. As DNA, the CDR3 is TGTGCCAGCTCACCAATGGGCAAAGAGACCCAGTACTTC. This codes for CASSPMGKETQYF.

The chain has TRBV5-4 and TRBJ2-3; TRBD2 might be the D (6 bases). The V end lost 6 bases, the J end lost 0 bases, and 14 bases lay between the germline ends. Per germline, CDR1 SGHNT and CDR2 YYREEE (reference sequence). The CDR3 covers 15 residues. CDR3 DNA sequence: TGTGCCAGCACCGACGGTGGAGGGAGCACAGATACGCAGTATTTT. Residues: CASTDGGGSTDTQYF. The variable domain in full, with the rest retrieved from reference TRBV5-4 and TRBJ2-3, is ETGVTQSPTHLIKTRGQQVTLRCSSQSGHNTVSWYQQALGQGPQFIFQYYREEENGRGNFPPRFSGLQFPNYSSELNVNALELDDSALYLCASTDGGGSTDTQYFGPGTRLTVL.

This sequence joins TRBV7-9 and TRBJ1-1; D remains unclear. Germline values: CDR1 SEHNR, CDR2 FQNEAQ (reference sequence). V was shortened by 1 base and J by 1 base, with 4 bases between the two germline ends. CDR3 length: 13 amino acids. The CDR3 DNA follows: TGTGCCAGCAGCTTAGACACGAACACTGAAGCTTTCTTT. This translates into CASSLDTNTEAFF.

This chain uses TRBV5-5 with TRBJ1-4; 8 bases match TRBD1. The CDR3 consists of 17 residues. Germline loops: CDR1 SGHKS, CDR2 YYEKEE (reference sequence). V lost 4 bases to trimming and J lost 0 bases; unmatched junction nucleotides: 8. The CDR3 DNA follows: TGTGCCAGCAGCCGGGGACAGGCACTTGCAACTAATGAAAAACTGTTTTTT. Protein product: CASSRGQALATNEKLFF.

In nucleotides, the CDR3 is TGTGCCATCGATGGGGGGGGGTTGAGCACAGATACGCAGTATTTT. Translation gives CAIDGGGLSTDTQYF. The chain is built from TRBV10-3 and TRBJ2-3; 7 nucleotides align to TRBD2. With V trimmed by 8 bases and J by 0 bases, 8 bases remained unmatched. CDR1 and CDR2 from the germline V gene are ENHRY and SYGVKD. This CDR3 spans 15 amino acids.